This T cell receptor beta chain stems from a study of post-analysis software for immune sequencing data (dated by TCRdb to the mid-2010s). At the level of the whole study: The recorded disease courses included relapsing-remitting, secondary progressive and progressive-relapsing multiple sclerosis, and some patients had no subtype annotation. A subset of samples was prepared in parallel using single-end sample barcoding, then pooled and co-amplified after Illumina adapter ligation. The patient repertoires were compared against 10 to 12 previously published healthy control repertoires obtained from donors aged 6 to 25 years.

CDR1 and CDR2 are drawn from the germline V gene: KGHSH, LQKENI. V and J are truncated by 2 bases and 2 bases respectively, leaving an intervening sequence of 6 bases. The CDR3 runs 13 residues from the cysteine to the phenylalanine. Just the 39-base CDR3 DNA is kept, in frame starting at base 1. Note on this clonotype: What this receptor recognizes is not known. The input lacks base qualities; no much larger clone sits a single base away.

Libraries came from PCR. TCRdb records Illumina HiSeq 2500 as the sequencer. Unique molecular identifiers were incorporated into TCR beta cDNA libraries to reduce PCR and sequencing biases. Per 1 to 10 million input T cells, approximately 500,000 cDNA molecules were obtained, such that each molecule approximated one T cell. Patient libraries were prepared and sequenced with the same protocol used for the earlier healthy control dataset. Within a given batch, samples were prepared together, multiplexed and sequenced on the same HiSeq lane. From the authors' description of their analysis: MIGEC was used to process the raw barcoded reads, and molecular identifier groups with only a single read were discarded before consensus assembly and CDR3 extraction. VDJtools was used for post-analysis of the clonotype tables, and diversity was normalized by down-sampling every dataset to the size of the smallest sample. To correct batch-related cross-sample contamination, repertoire overlap clustering matched CDR3 amino acid sequences but not nucleotide sequences. TCRdb itself trimmed the public reads at Q25 with fastp, ran MiXCR and retained productive beta chains. Identical CDR3 protein sequences are pooled into one entry, listed with their most common genes and DNA. The V and J calls reflect TCRdb's pipeline rather than the authors' work. The sample table records roughly 400,000 distinct CDR3 sequences; roughly 38% of these occur just once. About 7.6% of the sample lies in the top ten.

TCR beta repertoires were profiled from peripheral blood of 10 to 15 young patients with multiple sclerosis to demonstrate the VDJtools post-analysis software. The multiple sclerosis patients were children and adolescents between roughly 6 and 17 years of age. What the work shows at the level of the full study, not this receptor alone: About 5 TRBV segments, including TRBV5-6, TRBV5-1 and TRBV20-1, were significantly more frequent in patients than controls. The control group was slightly older than the multiple sclerosis patient group. Multiple sclerosis patients had significantly lower normalized Chao1 diversity than controls, a result that suggests substantial peripheral T-cell clonal expansion. When samples were clustered directly using the F measure, samples prepared in the same batch co-clustered strongly, which prompted a batch-effect correction.

Source material: blood. The TCR originated in a girl aged 2 to 9 with multiple sclerosis. The V gene is TRBV18 and the J gene is TRBJ2-5, with no confidently assigned D gene. The CDR3 region: CASSPTRQETQYF. The bases read TGTGCCAGCTCACCAACTCGACAAGAGACCCAGTACTTC.